This T cell receptor beta chain derives from a study of CD4 T cells in relation to SARS-CoV-2 and coronaviruses. Study outcomes and limitations: Samples before the pandemic and after infection were not matched within any donor. Culture-expanded clones reflect memory recall rather than primary priming during culture.

Before the COVID-19 pandemic, during about 2011-2019, CD4+ T cells were taken from unexposed donors. CD4 enrichment then naive enrichment separated naive from memory CD4+ cells. Comments on this clone: Its antigen is currently unknown.

CDR1 is MNHEY, CDR2 SMNVEV, per germline (reference sequence). There are 15 residues in the CDR3. V was clipped by 5 bases and J by 2 bases; unmatched bases: 6. Data came from immunoSEQ multiplex PCR; TCRdb stores just in-frame clones and leaves some out. The table has about 59,000 clones, roughly 89% seen once. The genes are TRBV27 and TRBJ1-5, with 7 positions matching TRBD1. Sequencing used memory CD4+ T cells from PBMCs. The clonotype originates from a human donor in good health. DNA of the CDR3: TGTGCCAGCAGTCCCCCCGGACAGGGCAATCAGCCCCAGCATTTT. Protein: CASSPPGQGNQPQHF.